This TCR beta chain was observed in a study of human T cells and chemical hapten exposure. Across the whole study: Affected patients, primarily female, had alopecia areata, totalis or universalis.

The sample's time point: pre-sensitization, week 0. The sample's treatment: therapeutic diphenylcyclopropenone sensitization with weekly scalp DPC. This clonotype was observed at least ten times. TCRdb independently ran MiXCR on the RACE reads; one entry per CDR3 protein. The sample includes approximately 320,000 distinct CDR3 sequences, 5.5% of them seen just once. This TCR derives from a woman between 18 and 30 years old with alopecia areata. Some clones in this sample may be carry-over from other donors' samples. Sequenced here: whole blood, sampled in connection with sensitization to the hapten diphenylcyclopropenone (DPC).

This CDR3 is CSVGTEIETNYGYTF. The CDR3 DNA follows: TGCAGCGTTGGGACAGAGATAGAAACTAACTATGGCTACACCTTC. The rearrangement uses TRBV29-1 and TRBJ1-2; weak D call: TRBD1 (6 bases). The germline gives CDR1 SQVTM, CDR2 ANQGSEA. The CDR3 sequence is 15 residues long. V dropped 4 bases and J dropped 0 bases, with 15 bases sitting between them.